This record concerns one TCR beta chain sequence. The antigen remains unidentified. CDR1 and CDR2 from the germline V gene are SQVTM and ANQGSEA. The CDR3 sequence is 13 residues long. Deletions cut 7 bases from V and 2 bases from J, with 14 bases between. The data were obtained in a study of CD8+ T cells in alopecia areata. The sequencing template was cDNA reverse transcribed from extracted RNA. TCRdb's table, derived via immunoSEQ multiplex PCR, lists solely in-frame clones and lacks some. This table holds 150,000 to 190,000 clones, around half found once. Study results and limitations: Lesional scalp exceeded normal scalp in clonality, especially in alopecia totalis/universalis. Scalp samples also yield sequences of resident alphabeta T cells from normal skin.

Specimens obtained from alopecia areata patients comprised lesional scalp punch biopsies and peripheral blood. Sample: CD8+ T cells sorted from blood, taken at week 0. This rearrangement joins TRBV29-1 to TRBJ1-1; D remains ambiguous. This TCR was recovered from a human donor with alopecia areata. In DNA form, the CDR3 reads TGCAGCGCCATCTCGGGAGTAAACACTGAAGCTTTCTTT. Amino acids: CSAISGVNTEAFF. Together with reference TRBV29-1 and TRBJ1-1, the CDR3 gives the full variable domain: SAVISQKPSRDICQRGTSLTIQCQVDSQVTMMFWYRQQPGQSLTLIATANQGSEATYESGFVIDKFPISRPNLTFSTLTVSNMSPEDSSIYLCSAISGVNTEAFFGQGTRLTVV.